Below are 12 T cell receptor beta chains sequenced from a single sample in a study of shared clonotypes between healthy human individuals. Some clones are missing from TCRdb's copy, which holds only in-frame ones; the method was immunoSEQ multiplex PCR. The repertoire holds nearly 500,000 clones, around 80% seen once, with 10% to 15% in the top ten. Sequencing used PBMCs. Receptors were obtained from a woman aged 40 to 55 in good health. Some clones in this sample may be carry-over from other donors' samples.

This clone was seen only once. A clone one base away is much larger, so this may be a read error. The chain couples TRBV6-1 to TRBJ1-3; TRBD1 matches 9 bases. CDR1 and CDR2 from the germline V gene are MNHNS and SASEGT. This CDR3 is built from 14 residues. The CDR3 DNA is TGTGCCAGCAGGGGGACAGGGTCCGGAAGCACCATATATTTT. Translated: CASRGTGSGSTIYF.

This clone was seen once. The CDR3 is CASSLGVGLTDQPQHF. The CDR3 DNA sequence: TGTGCCAGCAGCTTGGGCGTCGGGCTGACCGATCAGCCCCAGCATTTT. The chain recombines TRBV5-5 with TRBJ1-5; D ambiguous. The CDR3 has 16 amino acids. V lost 0 bases to trimming and J lost 5 bases, with 15 bases between them. Germline V gene lookup returns CDR1 SGHKS and CDR2 YYEKEE (reference sequence).

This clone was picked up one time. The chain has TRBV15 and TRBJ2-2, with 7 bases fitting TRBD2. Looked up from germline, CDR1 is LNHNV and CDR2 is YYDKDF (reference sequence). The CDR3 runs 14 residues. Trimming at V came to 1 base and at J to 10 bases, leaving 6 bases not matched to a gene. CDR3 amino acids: CATSRAGGSEELFF. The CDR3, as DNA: TGTGCCACCAGCAGAGCCGGGGGGTCCGAGGAGCTGTTTTTT.

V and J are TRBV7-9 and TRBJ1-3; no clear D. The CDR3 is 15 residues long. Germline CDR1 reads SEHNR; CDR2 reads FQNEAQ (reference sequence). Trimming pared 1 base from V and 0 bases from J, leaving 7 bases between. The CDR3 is CASSLGRNSGNTIYF. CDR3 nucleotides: TGTGCCAGCAGCTTAGGCAGGAACTCTGGAAACACCATATATTTT. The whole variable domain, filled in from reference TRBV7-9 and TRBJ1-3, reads DTGVSQNPRHKITKRGQNVTFRCDPISEHNRLYWYRQTLGQGPEFLTYFQNEAQLEKSRLLSDRFSAERPKGSFSTLEIQRTEQGDSAMYLCASSLGRNSGNTIYFGEGSWLTVV.

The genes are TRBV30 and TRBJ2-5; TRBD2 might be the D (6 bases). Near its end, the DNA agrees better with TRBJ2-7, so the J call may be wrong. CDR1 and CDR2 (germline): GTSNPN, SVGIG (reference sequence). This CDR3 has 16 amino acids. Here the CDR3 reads CAWSVPRASAYYEQYF. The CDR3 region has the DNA TGTGCCTGGAGTGTCCCCCGAGCTAGCGCATACTACGAGCAGTACTTC.

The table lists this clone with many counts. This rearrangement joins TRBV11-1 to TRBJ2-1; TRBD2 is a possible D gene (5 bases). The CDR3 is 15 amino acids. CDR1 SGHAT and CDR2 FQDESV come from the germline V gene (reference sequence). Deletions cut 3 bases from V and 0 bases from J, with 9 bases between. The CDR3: CASSLNSASYNEQFF. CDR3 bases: TGTGCCAGCAGCTTGAATAGCGCCTCCTACAATGAGCAGTTCTTC.

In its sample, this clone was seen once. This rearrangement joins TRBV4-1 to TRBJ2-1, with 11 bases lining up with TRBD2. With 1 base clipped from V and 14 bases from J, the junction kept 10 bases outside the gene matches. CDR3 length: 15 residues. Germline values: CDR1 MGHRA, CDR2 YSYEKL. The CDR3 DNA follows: TGCGCCAGCAGCCAAGCGACTAGCGGGACCGTGGAGGAGTTCTTC. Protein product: CASSQATSGTVEEFF.

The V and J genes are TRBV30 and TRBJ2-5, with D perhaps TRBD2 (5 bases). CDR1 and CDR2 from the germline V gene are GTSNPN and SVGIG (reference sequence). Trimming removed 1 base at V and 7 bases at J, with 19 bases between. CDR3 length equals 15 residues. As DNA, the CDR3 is TGTGCCTGGAGTGGCCTCCGGGGTAACAAGGGGACCCAGTACTTC. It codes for CAWSGLRGNKGTQYF. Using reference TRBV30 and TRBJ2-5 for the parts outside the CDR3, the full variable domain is SQTIHQWPATLVQPVGSPLSLECTVEGTSNPNLYWYRQAAGRGLQLLFYSVGIGQISSEVPQNLSASRPQDRQFILSSKKLLLSDSGFYLCAWSGLRGNKGTQYFGPGTRLLVL.

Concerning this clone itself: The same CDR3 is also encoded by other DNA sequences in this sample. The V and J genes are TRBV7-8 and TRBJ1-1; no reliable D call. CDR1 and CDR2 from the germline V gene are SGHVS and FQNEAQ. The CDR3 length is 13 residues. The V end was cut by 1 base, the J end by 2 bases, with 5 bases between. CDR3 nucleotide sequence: TGTGCCAGCAGCTTAGGGCGAAACACTGAAGCTTTCTTT. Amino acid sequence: CASSLGRNTEAFF.

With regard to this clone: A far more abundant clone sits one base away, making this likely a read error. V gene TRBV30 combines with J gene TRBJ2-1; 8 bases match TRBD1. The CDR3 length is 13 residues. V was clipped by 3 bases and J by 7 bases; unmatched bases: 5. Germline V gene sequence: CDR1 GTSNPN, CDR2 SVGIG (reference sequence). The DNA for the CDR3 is TGTGCCTGGAGAACAGGGGGGTTGAATGAGCAGTTCTTC. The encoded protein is CAWRTGGLNEQFF.

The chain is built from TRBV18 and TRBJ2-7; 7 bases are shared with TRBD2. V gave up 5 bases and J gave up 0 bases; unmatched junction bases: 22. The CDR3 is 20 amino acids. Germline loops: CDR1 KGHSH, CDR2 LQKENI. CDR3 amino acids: CASSSVTSSIPRGSSYEQYF. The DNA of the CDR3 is TGTGCCAGCTCATCCGTGACTAGCAGCATCCCCCGCGGGAGCTCCTACGAGCAGTACTTC.

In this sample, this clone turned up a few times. CDR3 sequence: CASSPRVATNEKLFF. CDR3 nucleotides: TGTGCCAGCTCACCTCGGGTTGCAACTAATGAAAAACTGTTTTTT. V is TRBV18 and J is TRBJ1-4; D remains ambiguous. Germline V CDR1 and CDR2: KGHSH, LQKENI. The V end lost 3 bases, the J end lost 0 bases, and 8 bases lay between the germline ends. The CDR3 runs to 15 residues.